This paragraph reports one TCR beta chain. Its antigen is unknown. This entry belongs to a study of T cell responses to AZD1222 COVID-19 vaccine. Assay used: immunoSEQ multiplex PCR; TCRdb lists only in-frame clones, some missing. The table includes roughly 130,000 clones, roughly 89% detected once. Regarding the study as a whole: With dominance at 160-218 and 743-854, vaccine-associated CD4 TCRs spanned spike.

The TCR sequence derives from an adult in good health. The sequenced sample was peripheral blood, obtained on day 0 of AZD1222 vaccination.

The CDR3: CASMGVYTEAFF. The CDR3 nucleotides read TGTGCCAGCATGGGGGTGTACACTGAAGCTTTCTTT. V is TRBV25-1 and J is TRBJ1-1, with D perhaps matching TRBD1 (5 bases). Trimming removed 7 bases from V and 3 bases from J, with 9 bases in between. The germline gives CDR1 MGHDK, CDR2 SYGVNS. There are 12 residues in the CDR3.